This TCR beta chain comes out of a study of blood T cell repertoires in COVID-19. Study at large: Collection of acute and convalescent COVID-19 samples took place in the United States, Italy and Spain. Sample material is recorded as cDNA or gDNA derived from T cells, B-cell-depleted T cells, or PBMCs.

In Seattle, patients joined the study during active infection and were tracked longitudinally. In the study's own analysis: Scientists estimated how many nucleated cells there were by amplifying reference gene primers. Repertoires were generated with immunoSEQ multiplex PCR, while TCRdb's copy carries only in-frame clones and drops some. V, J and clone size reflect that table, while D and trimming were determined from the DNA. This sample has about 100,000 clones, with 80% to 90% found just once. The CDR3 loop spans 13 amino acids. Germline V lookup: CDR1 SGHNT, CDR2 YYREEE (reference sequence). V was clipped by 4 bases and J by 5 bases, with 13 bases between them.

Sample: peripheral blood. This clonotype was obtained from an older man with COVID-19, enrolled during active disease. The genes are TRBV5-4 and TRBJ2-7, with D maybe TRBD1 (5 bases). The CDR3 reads CASSAAPGNEQYF. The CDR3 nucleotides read TGTGCCAGCAGCGCCGCGCCAGGGAACGAGCAGTACTTC.